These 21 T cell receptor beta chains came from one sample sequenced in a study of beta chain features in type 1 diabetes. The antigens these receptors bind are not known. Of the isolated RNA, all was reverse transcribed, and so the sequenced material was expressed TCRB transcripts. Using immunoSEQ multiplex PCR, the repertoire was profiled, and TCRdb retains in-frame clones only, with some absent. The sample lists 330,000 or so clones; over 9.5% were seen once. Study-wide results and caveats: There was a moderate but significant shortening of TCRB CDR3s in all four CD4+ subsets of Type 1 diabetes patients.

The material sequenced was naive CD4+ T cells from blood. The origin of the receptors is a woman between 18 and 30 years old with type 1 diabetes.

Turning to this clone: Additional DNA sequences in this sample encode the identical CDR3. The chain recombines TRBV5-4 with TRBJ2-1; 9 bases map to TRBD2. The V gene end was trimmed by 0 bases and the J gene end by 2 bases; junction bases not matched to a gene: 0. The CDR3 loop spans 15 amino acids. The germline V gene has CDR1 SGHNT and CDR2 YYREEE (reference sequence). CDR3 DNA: TGTGCCAGCAGCTTGGGCGGGGGGGCCTACAATGAGCAGTTCTTC. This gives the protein CASSLGGGAYNEQFF.

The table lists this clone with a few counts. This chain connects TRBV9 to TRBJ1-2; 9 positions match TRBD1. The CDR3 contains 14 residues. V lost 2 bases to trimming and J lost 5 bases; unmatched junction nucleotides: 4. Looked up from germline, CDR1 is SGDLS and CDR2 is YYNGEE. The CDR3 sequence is CASSVDRGGYGYTF. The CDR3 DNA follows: TGTGCCAGCAGCGTGGACAGGGGTGGGTATGGCTACACCTTC.

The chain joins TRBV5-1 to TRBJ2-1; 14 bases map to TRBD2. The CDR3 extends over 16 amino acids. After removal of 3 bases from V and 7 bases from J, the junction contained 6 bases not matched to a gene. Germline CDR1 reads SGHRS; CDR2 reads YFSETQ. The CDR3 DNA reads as TGCGCCAGCAGCTCGGAGGGACTAGCGGGAGTAAATGAGCAGTTCTTC. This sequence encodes CASSSEGLAGVNEQFF.

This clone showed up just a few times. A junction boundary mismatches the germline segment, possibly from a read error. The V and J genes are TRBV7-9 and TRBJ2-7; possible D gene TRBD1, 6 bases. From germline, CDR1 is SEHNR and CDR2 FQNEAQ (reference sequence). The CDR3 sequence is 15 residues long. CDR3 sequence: CASSKRGTLSHEQYF. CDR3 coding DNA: TGTGCCAGCAGCAAACGTGGGACACTCTCCCACGAGCAGTACTTC.

The CDR3 sequence is CASSSGLAGGANEQFF. CDR3 DNA sequence: TGTGCCAGCTCGAGCGGACTAGCGGGAGGTGCTAATGAGCAGTTCTTC. The V gene is TRBV18, the J gene TRBJ2-1; 14 nucleotides align to TRBD2. From germline, CDR1 is KGHSH and CDR2 LQKENI. Trimming removed 6 bases from V and 7 bases from J; junction bases left unmatched: 8. The CDR3 sequence is 16 residues long. Full variable domain (remainder filled in from reference TRBV18 and TRBJ2-1): NAGVMQNPRHLVRRRGQEARLRCSPMKGHSHVYWYRQLPEEGLKFMVYLQKENIIDESGMPKERFSAEFPKEGPSILRIQQVVRGDSAAYFCASSSGLAGGANEQFFGPGTRLTVL.

CDR3 in amino acids: CASSQAGGPYNEQFF. The CDR3 region has the DNA TGCGCCAGCAGCCAAGCGGGGGGCCCTTACAATGAGCAGTTCTTC. V and J are TRBV4-3 and TRBJ2-1; possible D gene TRBD2, 7 bases. V lost 1 base, J lost 4 bases, and 11 bases lay in between. This CDR3 has 15 amino acids. CDR1 and CDR2 (germline): LGHNA, YSLEER.

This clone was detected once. The CDR3 is CASSVGRDSWSPLHF. CDR3 in DNA: TGTGCCAGCAGCGTAGGAAGGGACAGTTGGTCACCCCTCCACTTT. The gene calls are TRBV9 and TRBJ1-6; 7 nucleotides align to TRBD1. The V gene end was trimmed by 0 bases and the J gene end by 10 bases; junction bases not matched to a gene: 7. This CDR3 is built from 15 residues. Per the germline V gene, CDR1 is SGDLS and CDR2 is YYNGEE.

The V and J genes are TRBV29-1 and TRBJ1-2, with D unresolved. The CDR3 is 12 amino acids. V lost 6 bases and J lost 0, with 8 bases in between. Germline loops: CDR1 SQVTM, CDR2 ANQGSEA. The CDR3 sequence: CSVGETNYGYTF. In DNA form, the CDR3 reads TGCAGCGTCGGGGAAACTAACTATGGCTACACCTTC.

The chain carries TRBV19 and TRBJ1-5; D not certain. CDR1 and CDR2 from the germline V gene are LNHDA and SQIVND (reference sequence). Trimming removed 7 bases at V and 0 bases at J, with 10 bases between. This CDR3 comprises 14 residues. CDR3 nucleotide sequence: TGTGCCAGTACCCCGGGAAATAGCAATCAGCCCCAGCATTTT. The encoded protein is CASTPGNSNQPQHF.

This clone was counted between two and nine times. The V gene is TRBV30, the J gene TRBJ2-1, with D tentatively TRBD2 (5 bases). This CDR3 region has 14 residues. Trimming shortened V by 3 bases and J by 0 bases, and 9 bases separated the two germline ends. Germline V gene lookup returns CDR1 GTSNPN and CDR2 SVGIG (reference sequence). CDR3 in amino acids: CAWRKSGSYNEQFF. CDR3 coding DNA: TGTGCCTGGAGAAAGAGCGGCTCCTACAATGAGCAGTTCTTC.

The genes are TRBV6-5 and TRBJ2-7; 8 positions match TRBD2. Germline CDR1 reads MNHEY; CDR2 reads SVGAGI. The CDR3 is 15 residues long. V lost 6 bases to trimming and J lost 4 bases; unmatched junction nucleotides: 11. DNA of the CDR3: TGTGCCAGCAGCCCTCTAGCGGGTGCGGGTTACGAGCAGTACTTC. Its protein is CASSPLAGAGYEQYF.

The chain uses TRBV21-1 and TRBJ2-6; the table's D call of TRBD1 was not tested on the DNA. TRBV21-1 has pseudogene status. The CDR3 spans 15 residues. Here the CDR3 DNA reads TGTGCCAGCAGAACCACAGGGGAAGGGGCCAACGTCCTGACTTTC. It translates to CASRTTGEGANVLTF.

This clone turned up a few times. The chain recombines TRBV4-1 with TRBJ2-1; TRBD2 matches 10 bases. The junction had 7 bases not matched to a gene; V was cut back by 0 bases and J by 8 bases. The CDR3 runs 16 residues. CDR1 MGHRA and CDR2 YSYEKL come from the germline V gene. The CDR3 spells CASSQEVAGGRDEQFF. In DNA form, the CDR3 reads TGCGCCAGCAGCCAAGAGGTAGCGGGAGGTAGGGATGAGCAGTTCTTC.

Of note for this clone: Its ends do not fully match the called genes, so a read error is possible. Written as DNA, the CDR3 is TGCGCCACGGGGGTCCGACGCTTAAATTCACCCCTCCACTTT. It yields the protein CATGVRRLNSPLHF. The chain employs TRBV2 and TRBJ1-6; the D gene is possibly TRBD1 (5 bases). Looked up from germline, CDR1 is SNHLY and CDR2 is FYNNEI. The CDR3 loop spans 14 amino acids.

The CDR3 sequence is CASSGQGLAETQYF. The CDR3 DNA reads as TGCGCCAGCAGCGGACAGGGATTAGCGGAGACCCAGTACTTC. The J gene is TRBJ2-5, the V gene TRBV5-1; 8 bases map to TRBD1. The ends lost 4 bases at V and 5 bases at J; junction bases unmatched: 7. Germline V CDR1 and CDR2: SGHRS, YFSETQ. This CDR3 region has 14 residues.

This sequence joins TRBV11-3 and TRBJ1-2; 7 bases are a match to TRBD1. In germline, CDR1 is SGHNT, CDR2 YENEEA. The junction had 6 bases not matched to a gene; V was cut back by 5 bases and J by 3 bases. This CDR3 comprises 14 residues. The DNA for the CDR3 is TGTGCCAGCAGCGTTAGGGGGACAGACTATGGCTACACCTTC. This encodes CASSVRGTDYGYTF. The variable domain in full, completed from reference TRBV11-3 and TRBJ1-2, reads EAGVVQSPRYKIIEKKQPVAFWCNPISGHNTLYWYLQNLGQGPELLIRYENEEAVDDSQLPKDRFSAERLKGVDSTLKIQPAELGDSAVYLCASSVRGTDYGYTFGSGTRLTVV.

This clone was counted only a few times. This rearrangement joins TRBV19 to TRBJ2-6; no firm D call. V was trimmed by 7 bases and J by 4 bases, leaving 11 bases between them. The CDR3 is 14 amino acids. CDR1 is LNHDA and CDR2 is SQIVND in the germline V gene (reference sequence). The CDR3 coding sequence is TGTGCCAGTACGAGAGCCCAAGGGGCCAACGTCCTGACTTTC. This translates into CASTRAQGANVLTF.

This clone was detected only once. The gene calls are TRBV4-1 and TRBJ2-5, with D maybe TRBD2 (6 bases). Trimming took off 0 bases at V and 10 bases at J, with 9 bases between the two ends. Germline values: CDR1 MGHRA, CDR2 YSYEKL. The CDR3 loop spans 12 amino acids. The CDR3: CASSQEGGGQYF. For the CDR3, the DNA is TGCGCCAGCAGCCAAGAGGGAGGAGGCCAGTACTTC.

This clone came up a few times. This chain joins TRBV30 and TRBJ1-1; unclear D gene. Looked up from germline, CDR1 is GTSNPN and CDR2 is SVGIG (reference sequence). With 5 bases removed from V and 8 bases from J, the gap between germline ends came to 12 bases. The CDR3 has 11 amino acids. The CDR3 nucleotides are TGTGCCTGGGCTCAAATCGGGGAAGCTTTCTTT. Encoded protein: CAWAQIGEAFF.

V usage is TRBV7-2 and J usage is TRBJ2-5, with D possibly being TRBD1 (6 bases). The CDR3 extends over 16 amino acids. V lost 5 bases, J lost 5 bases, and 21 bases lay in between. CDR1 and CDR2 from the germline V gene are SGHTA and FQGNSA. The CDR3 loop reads CASSAQVQGRVETQYF. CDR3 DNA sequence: TGTGCCAGCAGCGCCCAAGTACAGGGCCGTGTGGAGACCCAGTACTTC. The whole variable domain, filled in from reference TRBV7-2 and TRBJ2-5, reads GAGVSQSPSNKVTEKGKDVELRCDPISGHTALYWYRQSLGQGLEFLIYFQGNSAPDKSGLPSDRFSAERTGGSVSTLTIQRTQQEDSAVYLCASSAQVQGRVETQYFGPGTRLLVL.

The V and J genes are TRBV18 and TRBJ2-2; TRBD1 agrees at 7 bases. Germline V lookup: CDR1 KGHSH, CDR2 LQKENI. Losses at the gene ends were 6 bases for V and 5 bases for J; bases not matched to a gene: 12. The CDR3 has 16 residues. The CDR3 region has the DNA TGTGCCAGCTCGCCGGGACAGCCCACCGTGACCGGGGAGCTGTTTTTT. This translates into CASSPGQPTVTGELFF.